The 10 T cell receptor beta chains below come from one sample, sequenced in a study of blood T cell repertoires in COVID-19. Libraries were prepared by immunoSEQ multiplex PCR; TCRdb keeps only in-frame clonotypes and omits some of them. The sample carries more than 200,000 clones, around 90% recorded once. Sequencing input: peripheral blood. The receptors were gathered from a man aged 25 to 40 with COVID-19, enrolled during active disease.

The V and J genes are TRBV2 and TRBJ2-5, with TRBD2 matching over 8 bases. CDR3 length: 14 amino acids. V lost 8 bases and J lost 5; bases outside the gene matches: 10. CDR1 SNHLY and CDR2 FYNNEI come from the germline V gene. In DNA form, the CDR3 reads TGTGCCAGCCCGTCGCGGGGGGCTGGGGAGACCCAGTACTTC. Its translation is CASPSRGAGETQYF.

The gene calls are TRBV6-5 and TRBJ2-2; D may be TRBD2 (5 bases). The CDR3 spans 15 residues. CDR1 and CDR2 from the germline V gene are MNHEY and SVGAGI. V was clipped by 2 bases and J by 7 bases, with 14 bases between them. The DNA for the CDR3 is TGTGCCAGCAGTTACGTGGGGAGTTACGGCGGGGAGCTGTTTTTT. It translates to CASSYVGSYGGELFF.

The chain links TRBV28 to TRBJ1-6, with D maybe TRBD1 (6 bases). Germline CDR1 MDHEN, CDR2 SYDVKM. The CDR3 is made up of 17 amino acids. Trimming stripped 3 bases from V and 5 bases from J, with 17 bases between. In DNA, the CDR3 is TGTGCCAGCAGTTTTTTCTTGGGAAGACAGGATAATTCACCCCTCCACTTT. This codes for CASSFFLGRQDNSPLHF. Full variable domain (rest looked up from reference TRBV28 and TRBJ1-6): DVKVTQSSRYLVKRTGEKVFLECVQDMDHENMFWYRQDPGLGLRLIYFSYDVKMKEKGDIPEGYSVSREKKERFSLILESASTNQTSMYLCASSFFLGRQDNSPLHFGNGTRLTVT.

The chain couples TRBV28 to TRBJ2-7; TRBD2 matches 11 bases. The junction had 6 bases not matched to a gene; V was cut back by 2 bases and J by 6 bases. CDR1 is MDHEN and CDR2 is SYDVKM in the germline V gene. The CDR3 loop spans 15 amino acids. CDR3 DNA: TGTGCCAGCAGTTTAATGTCTAGCGGGAGGAGCGAGCAGTACTTC. As protein: CASSLMSSGRSEQYF.

The chain carries TRBV5-1 and TRBJ2-7, with D perhaps matching TRBD1 (6 bases). V lost 0 bases and J 2 bases, leaving 12 bases between the germline ends. CDR3 length equals 15 residues. Germline V gene sequence: CDR1 SGHRS, CDR2 YFSETQ. CDR3 nucleotide sequence: TGCGCCAGCAGCTTGGGGACAGTGGGGCCCTACGAGCAGTACTTC. Translated, it gives CASSLGTVGPYEQYF.

This chain joins TRBV28 and TRBJ2-7, with 10 bases matching TRBD1. Trimming removed 6 bases from V and 3 bases from J; junction bases left unmatched: 17. This CDR3 is 18 amino acids long. In germline, CDR1 is MDHEN, CDR2 SYDVKM. CDR3 loop: CASRSRTGTGDHYYEQYF. The DNA of the CDR3 is TGTGCCAGCAGATCCCGAACTGGGACAGGGGACCATTACTACGAGCAGTACTTC.

The chain combines TRBV5-1 with TRBJ1-2; 7 bases match TRBD1. Trimming removed 0 bases from V and 3 bases from J; junction bases left unmatched: 5. This CDR3 contains 15 residues. Germline CDR1 SGHRS, CDR2 YFSETQ. CDR3 nucleotide sequence: TGCGCCAGCAGCTTGGGACAGGGTATCGACTATGGCTACACCTTC. Encoded protein: CASSLGQGIDYGYTF.

This chain joins TRBV29-1 and TRBJ2-7; D may be TRBD1 (10 bases). V lost 4 bases and J lost 3, with 34 bases in between. From germline, CDR1 is SQVTM and CDR2 ANQGSEA. CDR3 length: 20 residues. Here the CDR3 reads CSVVLAPGQGTSGGYYEQYF. CDR3 in DNA: TGCAGCGTTGTGCTTGCTCCGGGACAGGGGACGAGCGGGGGGTACTACGAGCAGTACTTC.

This clone was picked up one time. The chain links TRBV6-6 to TRBJ2-5, with 10 bases identical to TRBD2. V lost 10 bases to trimming and J lost 2 bases; unmatched junction nucleotides: 10. Germline CDR1 and CDR2: MNHNY and SVGAGI (reference sequence). The CDR3 runs to 15 residues. CDR3 in DNA: TGTGCCACCGCGAGCGGGGGGGCCATACAAGAGACCCAGTACTTC. This gives the protein CATASGGAIQETQYF.

The V and J genes are TRBV2 and TRBJ1-4; 8 bases are shared with TRBD1. Per the germline V gene, CDR1 is SNHLY and CDR2 is FYNNEI. The CDR3 contains 14 residues. The ends lost 8 bases at V and 7 bases at J; junction bases unmatched: 9. The CDR3 loop is CASLIDRGGEKLFF. CDR3 coding DNA: TGTGCCAGCCTAATCGACAGGGGAGGTGAAAAACTGTTTTTT.